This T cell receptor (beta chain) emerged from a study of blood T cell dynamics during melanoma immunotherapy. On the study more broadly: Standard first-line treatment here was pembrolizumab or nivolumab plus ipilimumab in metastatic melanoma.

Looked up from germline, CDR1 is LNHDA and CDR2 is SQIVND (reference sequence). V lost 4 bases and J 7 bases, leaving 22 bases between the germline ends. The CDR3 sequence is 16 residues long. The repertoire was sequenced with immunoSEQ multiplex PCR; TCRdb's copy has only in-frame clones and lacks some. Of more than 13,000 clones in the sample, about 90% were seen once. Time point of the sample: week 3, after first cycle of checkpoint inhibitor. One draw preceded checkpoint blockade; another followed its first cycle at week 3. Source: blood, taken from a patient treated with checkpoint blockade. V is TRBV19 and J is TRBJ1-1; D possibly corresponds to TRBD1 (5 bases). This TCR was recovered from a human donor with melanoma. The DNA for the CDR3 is TGTGCCAGTAGTACTATGACCGGGACCATAAGTGGTGAAGCTTTCTTT. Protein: CASSTMTGTISGEAFF.